This is a list of T cell receptor beta chains from one sample in a study of radiotherapy plus CTLA-4 blockade in lung cancer. TCRdb's table, derived via immunoSEQ multiplex PCR, lists solely in-frame clones and lacks some. There are 55,000 to 65,000 clones in the sample; 77% occur only once, and 3.5% to 4% lies in the top ten. The sample consisted of peripheral blood, taken from a patient treated with radiotherapy plus ipilimumab. The receptors come from a human donor with non-small cell lung cancer who had a partial response to radiotherapy plus ipilimumab. Both conserved end residues are part of each CDR3. The D gene is left open where the match is weak. The size entry is marked missing in some rows and otherwise reads once, few, many or a size class.

j_call	d_call	v_call	clone_size	cdr3_nt	cdr3_aa
TRBJ2-7	.	TRBV28	.	TGTGCCAGCAGTTTAGTGGTCAGGGGTTACGAGCAGTACTTC	CASSLVVRGYEQYF
TRBJ2-7	.	TRBV6-6	.	TGTGCCAGCAGTTCCACAGGGACATCCTACGAGCAGTACTTC	CASSSTGTSYEQYF
TRBJ1-1	TRBD1	TRBV2	.	TGTGCCAGCAGTGAAGCCTTCCCCGGGACAGGGTCGGACACTGAAGCTTTCTTT	CASSEAFPGTGSDTEAFF
TRBJ2-3	TRBD2	TRBV9	.	TGTGCCAGCAGCCCCCGCCTAGCGGGGGGAGGCTCTAGCACAGATACGCAGTATTTT	CASSPRLAGGGSSTDTQYF
TRBJ2-1	.	TRBV7-2	.	TGTGCCAGCAGCTTAGGACCGGGATACATCGATGAGCAGTTCTTC	CASSLGPGYIDEQFF
TRBJ1-2	TRBD1	TRBV19	.	TGTGCCAGTAATCCCGGGACAGGCTATGGCTACACCTTC	CASNPGTGYGYTF
TRBJ1-3	.	TRBV4-3	few	TGCGCCAGCAGCCAAAACACAGGGCCAAACACCATATATTTT	CASSQNTGPNTIYF
TRBJ2-7	TRBD1	TRBV5-1	.	TGCGCCAGCAGATTCAACACAGGGGAACAAGTCCTCGAGCAGTACTTC	CASRFNTGEQVLEQYF
TRBJ2-7	TRBD1	TRBV7-9	many	TGTGCCAGCAGCCCCCGGACAGGGGAAGGCTACGAGCAGTACTTC	CASSPRTGEGYEQYF
TRBJ2-7	.	TRBV27	.	TGCGCCAGCAGTCTCCCAGGTGGAGAGCAGTACTTC	CASSLPGGEQYF
TRBJ2-3	TRBD1	TRBV29-1	.	TGCAGCGTAGGACAGGGGGCGCGGGGTACGCAGTATTTT	CSVGQGARGTQYF
TRBJ1-6	.	TRBV5-4	.	TGTGCCAGCAGCTCGGACAGCTCCTATAATTCACCCCTCCACTTT	CASSSDSSYNSPLHF
TRBJ1-2	.	TRBV4-1	.	TGCGCCAGCAGCCGCGAAGGTGGGCAGGGCCATGGCTACACCTTC	CASSREGGQGHGYTF
TRBJ2-7	.	TRBV5-4	.	TGTGCCAGCAGCTTGGGGTCAGGCGCAGCCGCCGACGAGCAGTACTTC	CASSLGSGAAADEQYF
TRBJ2-7	TRBD1	TRBV5-1	.	TGCGCCAGCAGCTTTTCCCTCGGACAGGGTAACAACGAGCAGTACTTC	CASSFSLGQGNNEQYF
TRBJ2-5	.	TRBV27	.	TGTGCCAGCAGACGGAGCGGGTCGGAGACCCAGTACTTC	CASRRSGSETQYF
TRBJ1-1	.	TRBV4-1	.	TGCGCCAGCAGCCAACTAAACACTGAAGCTTTCTTT	CASSQLNTEAFF
TRBJ1-4	.	TRBV9	.	TGTGCCAGCGCGGCGGGGCCGAGCGCGGAAAAACTGTTTTTT	CASAAGPSAEKLFF
TRBJ2-2	TRBD1	TRBV27	.	TGTGCCAGCAGTTTTGGGACAGGGACCGGGGAGCTGTTTTTT	CASSFGTGTGELFF
TRBJ2-5	TRBD2	TRBV9	.	TGTGCCAGCAGCGTAGATGGGGCGGGGGGGTTGAGGGAGACCCAGTACTTC	CASSVDGAGGLRETQYF
TRBJ2-5	.	TRBV30	.	TGTGCCTGGAGTGACCCGAGCCGAGGCAAAGAGACCCAGTACTTC	CAWSDPSRGKETQYF
TRBJ1-4	TRBD1	TRBV5-4	.	TGTGCCAGCAGCTTGGCCGGCGACAGGGGTACAACTAATGAAAAACTGTTTTTT	CASSLAGDRGTTNEKLFF
TRBJ2-1	TRBD2	TRBV5-4	.	TGTGCCAGCAGCTTGCAAAGGCTAGCGGGGGGCAATGAGCAGTTCTTC	CASSLQRLAGGNEQFF
TRBJ2-7	.	TRBV2	.	TGTGCCAGCAGTGAAACTTGGGGCAGAAGGCGGGAGCAGTACTTC	CASSETWGRRREQYF
TRBJ2-2	.	TRBV9	.	TGTGCCAGCAGCGTAGACAGTTACACCGGGGAGCTGTTTTTT	CASSVDSYTGELFF
TRBJ2-7	.	TRBV9	.	TGTGCCAGCAGCGTAGAAGGTGGGGGGGCCTTGGGAGAGCAGTACTTC	CASSVEGGGALGEQYF
TRBJ1-2	TRBD1	TRBV6-5	.	TGTGCCAGCAGCCGGGGACAGATTAACTATGGCTACACCTTC	CASSRGQINYGYTF
TRBJ2-1	.	TRBV5-1	.	TGCGCCAGCAGCTCCCCCAGGGACTCCAATCCTGAGCAGTTCTTC	CASSSPRDSNPEQFF